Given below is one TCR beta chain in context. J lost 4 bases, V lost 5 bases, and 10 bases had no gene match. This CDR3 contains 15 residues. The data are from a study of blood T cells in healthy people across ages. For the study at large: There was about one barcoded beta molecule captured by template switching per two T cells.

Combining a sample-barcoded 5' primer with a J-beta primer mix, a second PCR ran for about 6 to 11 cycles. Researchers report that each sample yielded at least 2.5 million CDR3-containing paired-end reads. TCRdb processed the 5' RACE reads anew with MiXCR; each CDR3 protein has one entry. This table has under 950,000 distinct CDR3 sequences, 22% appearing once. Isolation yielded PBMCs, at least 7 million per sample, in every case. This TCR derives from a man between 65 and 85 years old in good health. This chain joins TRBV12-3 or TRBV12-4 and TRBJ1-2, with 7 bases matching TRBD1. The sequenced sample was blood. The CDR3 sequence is CASSPTGQTAYGYTF. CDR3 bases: TGTGCCAGCAGTCCAACGGGACAGACAGCCTATGGCTACACCTTC.